This T cell receptor beta chain was observed in a study of shared clonotypes between healthy human individuals. The study's findings and limits: On the whole, naive subsets had larger estimated richness than memory subsets had.

A note on this clone: Its antigen is not identified.

The assay ran at deep level. TCRdb's table, derived via immunoSEQ multiplex PCR, lists solely in-frame clones and lacks some. The sample consists of approximately 1,000,000 clones, 70% to 80% of them appearing once. Sample: memory CD4+ T cells from PBMCs. Subset of the sample: CD45RA-negative fraction. This receptor was taken from a man between 18 and 35 years old in good health. Some clones in this sample may be carry-over from other donors' samples.

The CDR3 DNA reads TGCGCCAGCAGCTGGGGGACTAGATCCAATGAGCAGTTCTTC. It yields the protein CASSWGTRSNEQFF. J is TRBJ2-1 and V is TRBV5-1; 8 positions agree with TRBD2. J lost 6 bases, V lost 3 bases, and 5 bases had no gene match. Per the germline V gene, CDR1 is SGHRS and CDR2 is YFSETQ. CDR3 size: 14 residues.